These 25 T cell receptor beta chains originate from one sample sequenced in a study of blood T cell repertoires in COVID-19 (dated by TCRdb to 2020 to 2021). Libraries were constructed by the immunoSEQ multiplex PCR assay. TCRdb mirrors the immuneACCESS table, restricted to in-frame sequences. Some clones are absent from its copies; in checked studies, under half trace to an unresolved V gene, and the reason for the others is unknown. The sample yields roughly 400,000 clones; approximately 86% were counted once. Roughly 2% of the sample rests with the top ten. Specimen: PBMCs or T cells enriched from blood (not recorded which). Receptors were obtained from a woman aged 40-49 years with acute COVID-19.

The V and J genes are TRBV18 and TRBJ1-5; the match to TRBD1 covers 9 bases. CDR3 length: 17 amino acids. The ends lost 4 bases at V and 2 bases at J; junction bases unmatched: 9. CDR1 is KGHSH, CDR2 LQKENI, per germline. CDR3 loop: CASSLSGQGRGNQPQHF. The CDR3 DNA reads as TGTGCCAGCTCACTTTCAGGACAGGGGAGAGGCAATCAGCCCCAGCATTTT.

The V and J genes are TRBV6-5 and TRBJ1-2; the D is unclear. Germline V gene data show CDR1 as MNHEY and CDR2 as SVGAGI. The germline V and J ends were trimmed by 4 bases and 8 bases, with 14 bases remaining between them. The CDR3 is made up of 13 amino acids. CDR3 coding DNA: TGTGCCAGCAGTTCAACAGCCCGTCTGGGCTACACCTTC. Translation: CASSSTARLGYTF.

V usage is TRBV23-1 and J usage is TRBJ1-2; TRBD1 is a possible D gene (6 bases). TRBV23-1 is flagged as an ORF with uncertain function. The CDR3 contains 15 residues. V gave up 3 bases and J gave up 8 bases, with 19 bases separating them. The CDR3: CASSHRGPLSEGYTF. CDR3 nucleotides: TGCGCCAGCAGTCACAGGGGACCCCTAAGTGAGGGCTACACCTTC.

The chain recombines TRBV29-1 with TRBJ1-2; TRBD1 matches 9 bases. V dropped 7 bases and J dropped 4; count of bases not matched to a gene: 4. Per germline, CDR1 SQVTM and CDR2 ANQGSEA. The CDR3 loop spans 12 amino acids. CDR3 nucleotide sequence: TGCAGCGGAGGGGACAGGGCCTATGGCTACACCTTC. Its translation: CSGGDRAYGYTF.

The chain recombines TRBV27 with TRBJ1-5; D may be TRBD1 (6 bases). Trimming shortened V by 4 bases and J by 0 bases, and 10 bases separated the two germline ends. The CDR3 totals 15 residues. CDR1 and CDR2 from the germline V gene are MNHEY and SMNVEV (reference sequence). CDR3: CASSSWTDSNQPQHF. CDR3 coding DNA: TGTGCCAGCAGTTCGTGGACAGATAGCAATCAGCCCCAGCATTTT.

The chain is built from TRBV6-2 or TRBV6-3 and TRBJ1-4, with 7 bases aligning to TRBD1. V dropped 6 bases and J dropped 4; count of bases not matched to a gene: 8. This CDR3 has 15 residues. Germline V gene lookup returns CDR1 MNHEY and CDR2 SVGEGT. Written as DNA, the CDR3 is TGTGCCAGCAGCCCGGGGACAGCCAATAATGAAAAACTGTTTTTT. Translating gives CASSPGTANNEKLFF.

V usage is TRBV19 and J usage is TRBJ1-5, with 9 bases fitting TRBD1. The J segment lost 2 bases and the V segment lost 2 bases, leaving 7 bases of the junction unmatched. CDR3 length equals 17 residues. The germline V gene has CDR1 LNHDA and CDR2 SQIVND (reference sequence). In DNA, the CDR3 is TGTGCCAGTAGTATAATAGGGACAGGGTCCCGCAATCAGCCCCAGCATTTT. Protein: CASSIIGTGSRNQPQHF.

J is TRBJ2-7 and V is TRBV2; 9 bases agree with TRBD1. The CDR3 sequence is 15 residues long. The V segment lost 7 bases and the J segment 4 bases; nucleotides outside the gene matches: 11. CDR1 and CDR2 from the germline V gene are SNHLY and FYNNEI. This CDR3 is CASTTGTGSLYEQYF. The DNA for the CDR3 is TGTGCCAGCACTACAGGGACAGGGTCGTTATACGAGCAGTACTTC.

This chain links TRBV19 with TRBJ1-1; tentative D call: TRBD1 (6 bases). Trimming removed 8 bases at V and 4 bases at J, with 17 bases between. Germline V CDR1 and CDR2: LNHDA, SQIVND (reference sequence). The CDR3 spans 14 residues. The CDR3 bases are TGTGCCAGTTCAACAGGGACGGCTTTCACTGAAGCTTTCTTT. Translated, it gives CASSTGTAFTEAFF. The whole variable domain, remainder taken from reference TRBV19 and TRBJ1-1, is DGGITQSPKYLFRKEGQNVTLSCEQNLNHDAMYWYRQDPGQGLRLIYYSQIVNDFQKGDIAEGYSVSREKKESFPLTVTSAQKNPTAFYLCASSTGTAFTEAFFGQGTRLTVV.

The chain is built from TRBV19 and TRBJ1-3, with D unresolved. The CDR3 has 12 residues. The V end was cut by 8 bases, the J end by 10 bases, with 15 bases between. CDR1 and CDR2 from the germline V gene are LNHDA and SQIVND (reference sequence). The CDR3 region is CASSQGEVTIYF. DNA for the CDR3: TGTGCCAGTTCACAAGGAGAAGTAACCATATATTTT.

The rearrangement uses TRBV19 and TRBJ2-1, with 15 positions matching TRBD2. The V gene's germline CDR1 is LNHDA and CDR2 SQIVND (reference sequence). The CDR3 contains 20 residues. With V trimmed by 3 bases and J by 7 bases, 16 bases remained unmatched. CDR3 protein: CASSIYGLAGGPSLGNEQFF. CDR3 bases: TGTGCCAGTAGTATCTACGGACTAGCGGGGGGGCCCTCATTAGGGAATGAGCAGTTCTTC.

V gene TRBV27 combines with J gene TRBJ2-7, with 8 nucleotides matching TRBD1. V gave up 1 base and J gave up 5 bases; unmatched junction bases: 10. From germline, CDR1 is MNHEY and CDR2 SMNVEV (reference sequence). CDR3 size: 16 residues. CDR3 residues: CASSLFSGTGTNEQYF. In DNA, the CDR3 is TGTGCCAGCAGTTTATTTTCTGGGACAGGTACCAACGAGCAGTACTTC.

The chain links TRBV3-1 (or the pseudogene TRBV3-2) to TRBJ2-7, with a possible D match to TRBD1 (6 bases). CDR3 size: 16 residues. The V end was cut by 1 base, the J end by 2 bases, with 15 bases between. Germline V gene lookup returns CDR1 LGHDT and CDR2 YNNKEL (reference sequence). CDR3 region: CASSQGTGQPAYEQYF. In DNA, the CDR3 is TGTGCCAGCAGCCAAGGGACTGGACAGCCGGCCTACGAGCAGTACTTC.

In nucleotides, the CDR3 is TGCAGCGACCTGGACAGTCTGAAGGGGTACACCTTC. Its protein product is CSDLDSLKGYTF. The rearrangement links TRBV29-1 to TRBJ1-2; D is perhaps TRBD1 (6 bases). Trimming shortened V by 7 bases and J by 11 bases, and 20 bases separated the two germline ends. The CDR3 is 12 amino acids. CDR1 and CDR2 from the germline V gene are SQVTM and ANQGSEA.

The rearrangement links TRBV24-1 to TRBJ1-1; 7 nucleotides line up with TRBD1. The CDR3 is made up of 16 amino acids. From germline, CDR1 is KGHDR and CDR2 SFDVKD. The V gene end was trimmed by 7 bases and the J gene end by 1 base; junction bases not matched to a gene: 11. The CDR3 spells CATRTGTAIENTEAFF. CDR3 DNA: TGTGCCACCAGAACCGGGACAGCAATAGAGAACACTGAAGCTTTCTTT.

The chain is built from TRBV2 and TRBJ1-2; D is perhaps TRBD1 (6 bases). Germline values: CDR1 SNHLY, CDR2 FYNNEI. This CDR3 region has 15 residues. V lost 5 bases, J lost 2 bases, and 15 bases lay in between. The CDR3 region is CASSPATGENYGYTF. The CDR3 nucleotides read TGTGCCAGCAGTCCAGCGACAGGAGAGAACTATGGCTACACCTTC.

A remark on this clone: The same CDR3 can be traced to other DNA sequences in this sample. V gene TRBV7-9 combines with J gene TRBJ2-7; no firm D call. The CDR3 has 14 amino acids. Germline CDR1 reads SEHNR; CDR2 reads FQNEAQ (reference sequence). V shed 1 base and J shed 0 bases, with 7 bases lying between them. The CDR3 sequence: CASSLGTVSYEQYF. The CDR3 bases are TGTGCCAGCAGCTTAGGTACGGTCTCCTACGAGCAGTACTTC.

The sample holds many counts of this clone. The chain's CDR3 is CASSYRTEGEQYF. The DNA of the CDR3 is TGTGCCAGCAGTTACAGGACAGAAGGCGAGCAGTACTTC. The V call is TRBV12-3 or TRBV12-4, the J call TRBJ2-7; weak D call: TRBD1 (6 bases). This CDR3 comprises 13 residues. V was cut by 4 bases and J by 6 bases, with 13 bases left in between.

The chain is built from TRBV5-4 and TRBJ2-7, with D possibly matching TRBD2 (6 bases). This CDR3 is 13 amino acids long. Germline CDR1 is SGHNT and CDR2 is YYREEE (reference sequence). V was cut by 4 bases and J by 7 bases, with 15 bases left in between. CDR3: CASSPDTSWEQYF. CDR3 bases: TGTGCCAGCAGCCCGGACACTAGCTGGGAGCAGTACTTC. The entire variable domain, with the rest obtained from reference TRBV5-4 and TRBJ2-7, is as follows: ETGVTQSPTHLIKTRGQQVTLRCSSQSGHNTVSWYQQALGQGPQFIFQYYREEENGRGNFPPRFSGLQFPNYSSELNVNALELDDSALYLCASSPDTSWEQYFGPGTRLTVT.

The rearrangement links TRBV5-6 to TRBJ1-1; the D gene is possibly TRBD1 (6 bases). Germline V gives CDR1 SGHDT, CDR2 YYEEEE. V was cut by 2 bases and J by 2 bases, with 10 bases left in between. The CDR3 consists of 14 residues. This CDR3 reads CASSFFGTNTEAFF. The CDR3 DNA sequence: TGTGCCAGCAGCTTCTTCGGGACAAACACTGAAGCTTTCTTT.

CDR3 protein: CASSGGQGDADTQYF. The DNA of the CDR3 is TGTGCCAGCAGCGGAGGACAGGGGGACGCAGATACGCAGTATTTT. This chain uses TRBV9 with TRBJ2-3; 10 bases map to TRBD1. J lost 4 bases, V lost 3 bases, and 5 bases had no gene match. The germline V gene has CDR1 SGDLS and CDR2 YYNGEE. The CDR3 runs to 15 residues.

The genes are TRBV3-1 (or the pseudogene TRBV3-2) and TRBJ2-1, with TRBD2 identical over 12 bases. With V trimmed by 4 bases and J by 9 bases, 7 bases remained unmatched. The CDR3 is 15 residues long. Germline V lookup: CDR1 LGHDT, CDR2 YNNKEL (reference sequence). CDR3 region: CASSLGLAGSGEQFF. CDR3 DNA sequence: TGTGCCAGCAGCCTTGGACTAGCGGGGAGCGGTGAGCAGTTCTTC.

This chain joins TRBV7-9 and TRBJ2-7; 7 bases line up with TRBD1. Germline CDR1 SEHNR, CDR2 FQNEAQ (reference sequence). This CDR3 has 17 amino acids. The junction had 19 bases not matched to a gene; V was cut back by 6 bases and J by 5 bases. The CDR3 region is CASRNTGTGVGQNEQYF. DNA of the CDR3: TGTGCCAGCAGAAATACGGGAACAGGGGTGGGCCAGAACGAGCAGTACTTC.

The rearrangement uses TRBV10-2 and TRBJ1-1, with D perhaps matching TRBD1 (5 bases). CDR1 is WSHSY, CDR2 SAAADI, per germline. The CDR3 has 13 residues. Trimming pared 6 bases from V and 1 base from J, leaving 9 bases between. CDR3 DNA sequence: TGCGCCAGCAGAAAACAGGAGAACACTGAAGCTTTCTTT. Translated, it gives CASRKQENTEAFF.

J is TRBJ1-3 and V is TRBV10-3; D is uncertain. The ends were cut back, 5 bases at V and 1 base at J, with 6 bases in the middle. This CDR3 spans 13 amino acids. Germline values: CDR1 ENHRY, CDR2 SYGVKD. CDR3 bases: TGTGCCATCAGTCCCGGGTCTGGAAACACCATATATTTT. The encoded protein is CAISPGSGNTIYF.